This T cell receptor (beta chain) was profiled in a study of CD8 T cells in ankylosing spondylitis. Findings and limits, study-wide: Blood of patients with ankylosing spondylitis appeared to be characterized by a TCR beta motif of several highly homologous variants.

MiXCR, applied by TCRdb to the 5' RACE reads, yields one record per CDR3 protein. There are 670,000 or so distinct CDR3 sequences in the sample; around 17% occur only once, and under 20% lies in the top ten. This clonotype was counted a few times. The antigen is undetermined. V gave up 10 bases and J gave up 4 bases; unmatched junction bases: 12. The CDR3 contains 16 residues. Germline values: CDR1 ENHRY, CDR2 SYGVKD. The sequence was collected from a male donor with ankylosing spondylitis. The source material was blood, either unsorted or a sorted T cell fraction (not recorded which). V is TRBV10-3 and J is TRBJ2-1; 11 bases match TRBD2. CDR3 residues: CATASPGLAEYNEQFF. For the CDR3, the DNA is TGTGCCACCGCATCTCCGGGACTAGCGGAGTACAATGAGCAGTTCTTC.